These 8 T cell receptor beta chains were all obtained from the same sample, sequenced in a study of blood T cells in healthy people across ages. Next came a second PCR, run for roughly 6 to 11 cycles, which used a sample-barcoded 5' primer along with a J-beta primer mix. One entry per CDR3 protein, called by TCRdb with MiXCR from the 5' RACE reads. The sample shows more than 900,000 distinct CDR3 sequences, under 35% of them seen only once. These same data were also listed under a study on T cells of mothers and their children.

Sequencing input: blood. These receptors were taken from a woman between 40 and 50 years old in good health.

This clonotype was seen only a few times. The chain links TRBV7-9 to TRBJ2-4; 8 bases fit TRBD2. The CDR3 is made up of 16 amino acids. Trimming removed 2 bases from V and 2 bases from J; junction bases left unmatched: 5. CDR1 SEHNR and CDR2 FQNEAQ come from the germline V gene (reference sequence). CDR3 sequence (DNA): TGTGCCAGCAGCTTACGAAGCGGGGGTCCCAAAAACATTCAGTACTTC. Translation gives CASSLRSGGPKNIQYF.

The chain links TRBV2 to TRBJ1-5; tentatively, D is TRBD1 (5 bases). Germline CDR1 is SNHLY and CDR2 is FYNNEI. The CDR3 has 20 residues. The germline V and J ends were trimmed by 6 bases and 1 base, with 28 bases remaining between them. In nucleotides, the CDR3 is TGTGCCAGCAGGGGATCCAACCGGCCAGGGCCCGGTATCAGCAATCAGCCCCAGCATTTT. This translates into CASRGSNRPGPGISNQPQHF.

At least ten counts were recorded for this clonotype. The chain couples TRBV7-2 to TRBJ2-5; D call uncertain. The CDR3 is 13 amino acids. Trimming shortened V by 6 bases and J by 2 bases, and 10 bases separated the two germline ends. Germline CDR1 SGHTA, CDR2 FQGNSA. The CDR3 DNA reads as TGTGCCAGCAGTTTGGCTAGGCAAGAGACCCAGTACTTC. Protein sequence: CASSLARQETQYF.

V is TRBV10-3 and J is TRBJ2-1, with D possibly being TRBD2 (5 bases). This CDR3 has 13 amino acids. The germline CDR1 and CDR2 sequences are ENHRY and SYGVKD. V was shortened by 6 bases and J by 7 bases, with 13 bases between the two germline ends. The DNA of the CDR3 is TGTGCCATCAGCGGACTCTACGGGAATGAGCAGTTCTTC. Amino acid sequence: CAISGLYGNEQFF.

Turning to this clonotype: One end of the junction fails to match germline, which may point to a read error. The chain combines TRBV7-2 with TRBJ2-7; D unclear. There are 14 residues in the CDR3. In germline, CDR1 is SGHTA, CDR2 FQGNSA. The CDR3 sequence: CANSHQRHTDEQYF. In DNA, the CDR3 is TGTGCCAACAGCCATCAGCGTCACACGGACGAGCAGTACTTC.

This clonotype was detected only a few times. V gene TRBV5-1 combines with J gene TRBJ1-2; the D is unclear. CDR1 and CDR2 (germline): SGHRS, YFSETQ. This CDR3 is built from 14 residues. The V end lost 0 bases, the J end lost 6 bases, and 12 bases lay between the germline ends. The CDR3 DNA sequence: TGCGCCAGCAGCTTGGCGGCGGGGTTGGATGGCTACACCTTC. It codes for CASSLAAGLDGYTF.

This clonotype was observed a few times. The J gene is TRBJ2-5, the V gene TRBV10-3, with TRBD2 matching over 7 bases. Germline trimming cut 2 bases from V and 5 bases from J; bases unmatched to any gene: 11. Germline V gives CDR1 ENHRY, CDR2 SYGVKD. The length of the CDR3 is 16 residues. The CDR3 protein is CAISEPEAGGVETQYF. CDR3 nucleotide sequence: TGTGCCATCAGTGAGCCTGAGGCTGGGGGGGTGGAGACCCAGTACTTC.

J is TRBJ1-2 and V is TRBV28; a weak D match, TRBD1 (6 bases). V lost 3 bases and J 11 bases, leaving 13 bases between the germline ends. CDR1 is MDHEN, CDR2 SYDVKM, per germline. The CDR3 totals 12 residues. The CDR3 nucleotides are TGTGCCAGCAGTTTTGTTAGGACAGCTTACACCTTC. It specifies CASSFVRTAYTF.